This TCR beta chain was captured by sequencing in a study of cytomegalovirus exposure and HLA in healthy donors. PCR employed 60 Vbeta and 13 Jbeta primers. The data were produced by immunoSEQ multiplex PCR, yet TCRdb's version contains in-frame clones alone and is incomplete. Of approximately 150,000 clones in the sample, over 60% were seen once. CDR3 size: 15 residues. Trimming cost V 8 bases and J 3 bases; bases outside gene matches: 9. Germline assignment: CDR1 MDHEN and CDR2 SYDVKM. The receptor was derived from a middle-aged man in good health and CMV-seronegative. Source material: PBMCs. The chain has TRBV28 and TRBJ1-2; 10 nucleotides agree with TRBD1. The CDR3 DNA reads TGTGCCAGCGGTAAGACAGGGGGCGCGGACTATGGCTACACCTTC. Its translation: CASGKTGGADYGYTF.